The present entry profiles one T cell receptor beta chain with its context. Losses at the gene ends were 4 bases for V and 2 bases for J; bases not matched to a gene: 10. Germline V CDR1 and CDR2: MDHEN, SYDVKM. The CDR3 is 16 amino acids. This entry comes from a study of blood T cell repertoires in COVID-19. In the original processing: How many nucleated cells were present was estimated from reference gene primer amplification. Data came from immunoSEQ multiplex PCR; TCRdb stores just in-frame clones and leaves some out. V and J calls and clone size are copied from that table; D and trimming were computed from the DNA. The data contain roughly 78,000 clones, roughly 80% of them singletons.

Sequencing was performed on peripheral blood. The genes are TRBV28 and TRBJ2-5; 7 bases match TRBD1. The clonotype comes from a man in his fifties with COVID-19, enrolled during active disease. In nucleotides, the CDR3 is TGTGCCAGCAGTTCTCGGGACAGCTCCTCTCAAGAGACCCAGTACTTC. Amino acid sequence: CASSSRDSSSQETQYF.